The 2 T cell receptor beta chains below all came from one sample that was sequenced in a study of cytotoxic CD8 clonotypes in ibrutinib-treated CLL. The method was immunoSEQ multiplex PCR; TCRdb's version includes in-frame clones alone and lacks a portion of them. The table lists 150,000 or so clones, about 80% of them singletons. This specimen was PBMCs, taken after 24 months of ibrutinib treatment. These receptor sequences come from a human donor with chronic lymphocytic leukemia.

This clone appeared a few times. The J gene is TRBJ1-4, the V gene TRBV19; D is uncertain. CDR3 size: 16 residues. Germline V gives CDR1 LNHDA, CDR2 SQIVND (reference sequence). V lost 0 bases and J 3 bases, leaving 11 bases between the germline ends. The CDR3 coding sequence is TGTGCCAGTAGTATAGAAATGACCGGGGCTAATGAAAAACTGTTTTTT. Residues: CASSIEMTGANEKLFF. Full variable domain (remainder filled in from reference TRBV19 and TRBJ1-4): DGGITQSPKYLFRKEGQNVTLSCEQNLNHDAMYWYRQDPGQGLRLIYYSQIVNDFQKGDIAEGYSVSREKKESFPLTVTSAQKNPTAFYLCASSIEMTGANEKLFFGSGTQLSVL.

This clone occurred a few times. V and J are TRBV11-1 and TRBJ1-1, with a possible D match to TRBD1 (6 bases). Looked up from germline, CDR1 is SGHAT and CDR2 is FQDESV (reference sequence). There are 14 residues in the CDR3. The V and J ends lost 5 bases and 1 base respectively, with 11 bases between them. The CDR3 DNA is TGTGCCAGCAGCCCCACAGGGACGAACACTGAAGCTTTCTTT. Amino acids: CASSPTGTNTEAFF.